The text below deals with one T cell receptor beta chain. At the DNA level, this CDR3 is encoded by other sequences in the same sample as well. The data were taken from a study of shared clonotypes between healthy human individuals. Replicate PCRs run on sorted subsets employed 200 to 250 ng DNA, approximately 30,000 T cell genomes. Measured with immunoSEQ multiplex PCR; TCRdb has only the in-frame clones, and not every one. The sample lists 2 million to 2.5 million clones; approximately 94% were seen once. The investigators split CD4+ cells into a CD45RA+ naive subset and a CD45RA-negative memory subset. The source is a man between 18 and 35 years old in good health. Source material: naive CD4+ T cells sorted from blood. Subset of the sample: CD45RA+ positively selected.

CDR3 in amino acids: CASSYGGQGQPQHF. CDR3 in DNA: TGTGCCAGCAGTTACGGGGGACAGGGTCAGCCCCAGCATTTT. V usage is TRBV6-5 and J usage is TRBJ1-5, with TRBD1 matching 9 bases. The CDR3 totals 14 residues. In germline, CDR1 is MNHEY, CDR2 SVGAGI. V lost 2 bases and J lost 6; bases outside the gene matches: 2.